The 25 T cell receptor beta chains given below trace back to one sample, sequenced in a study of blood T cell repertoires in COVID-19. Some clones are missing from TCRdb's copy, which holds only in-frame ones; the method was immunoSEQ multiplex PCR. The repertoire holds about 110,000 clones, with over 60% as singletons. The specimen was peripheral blood. These receptors were obtained from a human donor in a cohort sampled during active or convalescent COVID-19.

The chain couples TRBV7-2 to TRBJ1-2, with 7 bases identical to TRBD1. Trimming took 5 bases from V and 0 from J; bases not matched to a gene: 9. This CDR3 is 16 amino acids long. From germline, CDR1 is SGHTA and CDR2 FQGNSA. CDR3 DNA: TGTGCCAGCAGCACCCCAGGGGGGAATCCTAACTATGGCTACACCTTC. Amino acids: CASSTPGGNPNYGYTF.

The genes are TRBV2 and TRBJ2-7; the match to TRBD2 covers 11 bases. The J segment lost 11 bases and the V segment lost 5 bases, leaving 14 bases of the junction unmatched. Germline CDR1 is SNHLY and CDR2 is FYNNEI. This CDR3 has 15 residues. This chain's CDR3 is CASSTMTSGTSPKYF. CDR3 coding DNA: TGTGCCAGCAGTACGATGACTAGCGGGACTTCACCTAAGTACTTC.

This clone appeared a single time. The chain employs TRBV7-9 and TRBJ2-7; TRBD2 agrees at 9 bases. This CDR3 is 15 amino acids long. Looked up from germline, CDR1 is SEHNR and CDR2 is FQNEAQ (reference sequence). The J segment lost 4 bases and the V segment lost 5 bases, leaving 9 bases of the junction unmatched. The CDR3 here is CASSPHGTSLYEQYF. The CDR3 DNA is TGTGCCAGCAGCCCCCATGGGACTAGCTTGTACGAGCAGTACTTC.

This chain connects TRBV6-5 to TRBJ1-2; 7 nucleotides agree with TRBD1. Looked up from germline, CDR1 is MNHEY and CDR2 is SVGAGI. The V gene end was trimmed by 1 base and the J gene end by 5 bases; junction bases not matched to a gene: 7. The CDR3 runs 15 residues. The CDR3 bases are TGTGCCAGCAGTTACTTAGGGGACAGCGAATATGGCTACACCTTC. Amino acid sequence: CASSYLGDSEYGYTF.

In nucleotides, the CDR3 is TGTGCCAGCAGCTTAAATAGCGGGGGCGAGCAGTACTTC. Protein product: CASSLNSGGEQYF. This rearrangement joins TRBV7-2 to TRBJ2-7; 9 nucleotides line up with TRBD2. The CDR3 contains 13 residues. J gave up 6 bases and V 2 bases, and 2 bases lay outside the gene matches. Per the germline V gene, CDR1 is SGHTA and CDR2 is FQGNSA.

In this sample, this clone turned up a few times. The gene calls are TRBV2 and TRBJ1-3, with a weak D call TRBD1 (6 bases). Per the germline V gene, CDR1 is SNHLY and CDR2 is FYNNEI. V dropped 6 bases and J dropped 4 bases, with 10 bases sitting between them. This CDR3 region has 13 residues. The CDR3 region has the DNA TGTGCCAGCAGCAGGGGTTTGGGAAACACCATATATTTT. Its translation: CASSRGLGNTIYF. Together with reference TRBV2 and TRBJ1-3, the CDR3 gives the full variable domain: EPEVTQTPSHQVTQMGQEVILRCVPISNHLYFYWYRQILGQKVEFLVSFYNNEISEKSEIFDDQFSVERPDGSNFTLKIRSTKLEDSAMYFCASSRGLGNTIYFGEGSWLTVV.

The chain recombines TRBV7-9 with TRBJ1-2; weak D call: TRBD1 (5 bases). This CDR3 is built from 16 residues. Trimming shortened V by 5 bases and J by 7 bases, and 23 bases separated the two germline ends. Germline CDR1 and CDR2: SEHNR and FQNEAQ (reference sequence). As DNA, the CDR3 is TGTGCCAGCAGCATAGGGGTGTTCGAGGGTTATCTTGGCTACACCTTC. This encodes CASSIGVFEGYLGYTF.

The chain uses TRBV5-1 and TRBJ2-2, with 8 bases fitting TRBD2. In germline, CDR1 is SGHRS, CDR2 YFSETQ. V was clipped by 4 bases and J by 1 base; unmatched bases: 3. The CDR3 loop spans 15 amino acids. The DNA of the CDR3 is TGCGCCAGCAGCCAGGGGACTAGGAACACCGGGGAGCTGTTTTTT. Translating it yields CASSQGTRNTGELFF.

This rearrangement joins TRBV10-2 to TRBJ1-5; 9 bases align to TRBD1. Germline V gene sequence: CDR1 WSHSY, CDR2 SAAADI. The CDR3 has 18 amino acids. J lost 0 bases, V lost 6 bases, and 12 bases had no gene match. This chain's CDR3 is CASRKGQGTLNSNQPQHF. The CDR3 DNA is TGCGCCAGCAGAAAGGGACAGGGTACACTTAATAGCAATCAGCCCCAGCATTTT.

The chain joins TRBV5-8 to TRBJ2-3; the D is unclear. Trimming removed 4 bases from V and 2 bases from J, with 11 bases in between. Germline loops: CDR1 SGHTS, CDR2 YDEGEE. This CDR3 contains 14 residues. CDR3 sequence reads: CASSPTSYTDTQYF. CDR3 in DNA: TGTGCCAGCAGCCCGACATCGTACACAGATACGCAGTATTTT.

The J gene is TRBJ2-7, the V gene TRBV7-2; D gene unclear. The CDR3 runs 13 residues. V was pared by 5 bases and J by 1 base, with 9 bases between. Germline CDR1 reads SGHTA; CDR2 reads FQGNSA. The CDR3 loop is CASSPFVSYEQYF. In DNA form, the CDR3 reads TGTGCCAGCAGCCCATTTGTTTCCTACGAGCAGTACTTC.

This clone was seen only a few times. The J gene is TRBJ1-6, the V gene TRBV2; 7 nucleotides match TRBD1. The CDR3 has 14 residues. Germline values: CDR1 SNHLY, CDR2 FYNNEI. V shed 5 bases, J shed 12 bases, and the junction held 10 bases outside the gene matches. Here the CDR3 DNA reads TGTGCCAGCAGTCCGTCCCAGGGGGGCATACCCCTCCACTTT. It codes for CASSPSQGGIPLHF.

This clone appeared once. This chain joins TRBV24-1 and TRBJ2-2, with a tentative D call TRBD1 (6 bases). Germline values: CDR1 KGHDR, CDR2 SFDVKD. CDR3 size: 18 residues. V was trimmed by 4 bases and J by 3 bases, leaving 20 bases between them. The CDR3 sequence is CATSDHPRQATDTGELFF. Here the CDR3 DNA reads TGTGCCACCAGTGACCATCCCCGACAGGCTACGGACACCGGGGAGCTGTTTTTT.

The chain carries TRBV23-1 and TRBJ1-5; TRBD1 might be the D (6 bases). TRBV23-1 is sorted into the ORF group, with uncertain function. CDR3 size: 18 residues. V lost 0 bases, J lost 6 bases, and 21 bases lay in between. In DNA, the CDR3 is TGCGCCAGCAGTCAATCCCGGACGGGACAAAGGGACCGTCAGCCCCAGCATTTT. Amino acid sequence: CASSQSRTGQRDRQPQHF.

The chain joins TRBV28 to TRBJ1-1; 9 bases agree with TRBD1. This CDR3 is built from 15 residues. The ends lost 5 bases at V and 1 base at J; junction bases unmatched: 5. The germline V gene encodes CDR1 MDHEN and CDR2 SYDVKM. The CDR3 DNA reads TGTGCCAGCAGTCTCCCGGACAGGGGGAACACTGAAGCTTTCTTT. It encodes CASSLPDRGNTEAFF. Variable domain in full (rest from reference TRBV28 and TRBJ1-1): DVKVTQSSRYLVKRTGEKVFLECVQDMDHENMFWYRQDPGLGLRLIYFSYDVKMKEKGDIPEGYSVSREKKERFSLILESASTNQTSMYLCASSLPDRGNTEAFFGQGTRLTVV.

This clone was seen once. The rearrangement uses TRBV7-8 and TRBJ1-2; D ambiguous. Trimming removed 3 bases at V and 0 bases at J, with 17 bases between. In germline, CDR1 is SGHVS, CDR2 FQNEAQ. The length of the CDR3 is 17 residues. This CDR3 is CASSFTAGPTTNYGYTF. The CDR3 nucleotides are TGTGCCAGCAGCTTTACCGCGGGTCCGACAACTAACTATGGCTACACCTTC.

V and J are TRBV10-2 and TRBJ2-3; 13 bases match TRBD2. V trimming: 6 bases; J trimming: 6 bases; junction bases outside the gene matches: 6. There are 15 residues in the CDR3. Germline V gene data show CDR1 as WSHSY and CDR2 as SAAADI. CDR3: CASRPGTSGADTQYF. Here the CDR3 DNA reads TGCGCCAGCAGACCCGGGACTAGCGGGGCGGATACGCAGTATTTT.

This clone was detected only once. V gene TRBV19 combines with J gene TRBJ2-1; 11 bases are a match to TRBD2. CDR1 and CDR2 (germline): LNHDA, SQIVND (reference sequence). The CDR3 consists of 15 residues. V shed 3 bases and J 7 bases; nucleotides not matched to a gene: 5. CDR3 region: CASSILAGGGNEQFF. The CDR3 nucleotides are TGTGCCAGTAGTATTCTAGCGGGAGGTGGAAATGAGCAGTTCTTC.

The J gene is TRBJ1-1, the V gene TRBV19, with 11 positions matching TRBD1. The CDR3 has 17 residues. The trim removed 5 bases at V and 0 bases at J, leaving 8 bases unmatched. The germline gives CDR1 LNHDA, CDR2 SQIVND (reference sequence). CDR3 bases: TGTGCCAGTAGTCCGCGGACAGGGGGCTCCATGAACACTGAAGCTTTCTTT. This codes for CASSPRTGGSMNTEAFF.

The table lists this clone with a count of one. This chain connects TRBV5-1 to TRBJ2-2; 10 bases match TRBD2. The CDR3 consists of 18 residues. The germline gives CDR1 SGHRS, CDR2 YFSETQ. V lost 0 bases, J lost 5 bases, and 10 bases stayed unmatched. CDR3 loop: CASSLVVAGGTRTGELFF. DNA of the CDR3: TGCGCCAGCAGCTTGGTAGTAGCGGGGGGAACAAGGACCGGGGAGCTGTTTTTT.

This chain uses TRBV5-1 with TRBJ2-1; D might be TRBD1 (7 bases). The germline V and J ends were trimmed by 6 bases and 4 bases, with 14 bases remaining between them. The CDR3 spans 14 residues. Per the germline V gene, CDR1 is SGHRS and CDR2 is YFSETQ. The CDR3 spells CASIPGGGYNEQFF. The CDR3 nucleotides are TGCGCCAGCATCCCAGGGGGAGGATACAATGAGCAGTTCTTC.

The rearrangement links TRBV27 to TRBJ2-1, with TRBD2 identical over 7 bases. The germline CDR1 and CDR2 sequences are MNHEY and SMNVEV (reference sequence). V trimming: 4 bases; J trimming: 7 bases; junction bases outside the gene matches: 22. This CDR3 comprises 19 residues. CDR3 sequence reads: CASSSPKLTPGLHSNEQFF. CDR3 DNA: TGTGCCAGCAGTTCGCCCAAGCTCACCCCGGGACTACATTCGAATGAGCAGTTCTTC.

The chain has TRBV7-2 and TRBJ1-2; the match to TRBD1 covers 10 bases. The CDR3 length is 16 residues. Germline V lookup: CDR1 SGHTA, CDR2 FQGNSA. V gave up 5 bases and J gave up 4 bases; unmatched junction bases: 10. As DNA, the CDR3 is TGTGCCAGCAGCCGGGGACAGGGGATTTCTGGCTATGGCTACACCTTC. Translation: CASSRGQGISGYGYTF. The whole variable domain, remainder taken from reference TRBV7-2 and TRBJ1-2, is GAGVSQSPSNKVTEKGKDVELRCDPISGHTALYWYRQSLGQGLEFLIYFQGNSAPDKSGLPSDRFSAERTGGSVSTLTIQRTQQEDSAVYLCASSRGQGISGYGYTFGSGTRLTVV.

The CDR3, as DNA: TGTGCCAGCAGTTACTCGAGTAGGAACACTGAAGCTTTCTTT. Residues: CASSYSSRNTEAFF. The chain uses TRBV6-5 and TRBJ1-1; D gene ambiguous. Trimming took off 0 bases at V and 1 base at J, with 6 bases between the two ends. This CDR3 region has 14 residues. Germline values: CDR1 MNHEY, CDR2 SVGAGI.

The V call is TRBV5-1, the J call TRBJ1-2; TRBD1 is a possible D gene (5 bases). V lost 5 bases to trimming and J lost 5 bases, with 16 bases between them. This CDR3 is 14 amino acids long. CDR1 is SGHRS and CDR2 is YFSETQ in the germline V gene. The CDR3 sequence is CASRREGSEYGYTF. Here the CDR3 DNA reads TGCGCCAGCAGGCGGGAGGGGAGTGAGTATGGCTACACCTTC.